These 16 T cell receptor beta chains originate from one sample sequenced in a study of cytomegalovirus exposure and HLA in healthy donors. PCR was performed using 60 Vbeta and 13 Jbeta primers. The repertoire was sequenced with immunoSEQ multiplex PCR; TCRdb's copy has only in-frame clones and lacks some. The data show around 150,000 clones, around 79% seen once. Sequenced sample: PBMCs. All receptors come from a man in his forties in good health and CMV-seropositive.

Of note for this clone: Here the CDR3 omits its conserved ending phenylalanine or tryptophan, so a read error is the likely source. This chain connects TRBV5-1 to TRBJ1-2, with D possibly being TRBD1 (6 bases). V lost 3 bases and J lost 4, with 13 bases in between. The germline V gene has CDR1 SGHRS and CDR2 YFSETQ. There are 14 residues in the CDR3. As DNA, the CDR3 is TGCGCCAGCAGCTCCCTCGGACAGACCTATGGCTACACCTCC. It yields the protein CASSSLGQTYGYTS.

The chain uses TRBV10-3 and TRBJ2-5; 9 bases fit TRBD2. Germline-derived CDR1 and CDR2 are ENHRY and SYGVKD. The trim removed 8 bases at V and 5 bases at J, leaving 18 bases unmatched. The CDR3 spans 17 residues. CDR3 DNA sequence: TGTGCCATCGCCGGGGGGGCGGGAGGGCCGCTTGGGGAGACCCAGTACTTC. This gives the protein CAIAGGAGGPLGETQYF.

The gene calls are TRBV4-1 and TRBJ2-2, with a weak D call TRBD2 (5 bases). Germline V lookup: CDR1 MGHRA, CDR2 YSYEKL. This CDR3 has 16 amino acids. V was pared by 1 base and J by 0 bases, with 9 bases between. CDR3 protein: CASSQGVLANTGELFF. The CDR3 DNA sequence: TGCGCCAGCAGCCAAGGGGTACTAGCGAACACCGGGGAGCTGTTTTTT.

The gene calls are TRBV4-1 and TRBJ1-1; D is possibly TRBD1 (6 bases). Trimming cost V 4 bases and J 3 bases, with 18 bases left between them. Germline CDR1 MGHRA, CDR2 YSYEKL. The CDR3 loop spans 16 amino acids. The CDR3 DNA reads as TGCGCCAGCAGCCTAGGGGGTACTTATTTGGACACTGAAGCTTTCTTT. Protein sequence: CASSLGGTYLDTEAFF.

The chain has TRBV19 and TRBJ1-4; no definite D call. The V end was cut by 8 bases, the J end by 0 bases, with 10 bases between. The length of the CDR3 is 14 residues. Germline V gene lookup returns CDR1 LNHDA and CDR2 SQIVND (reference sequence). The CDR3 DNA reads as TGTGCCAGTTCTCAAACAACAACTAATGAAAAACTGTTTTTT. Protein sequence: CASSQTTTNEKLFF.

This rearrangement joins TRBV5-1 to TRBJ2-3; 12 bases align to TRBD2. In germline, CDR1 is SGHRS, CDR2 YFSETQ. V dropped 2 bases and J dropped 3; count of bases not matched to a gene: 7. The length of the CDR3 is 17 residues. The CDR3 sequence: CASSLRGTSGQTDTQYF. In DNA, the CDR3 is TGCGCCAGCAGCTTAAGAGGGACTAGCGGGCAGACAGATACGCAGTATTTT.

The rearrangement uses TRBV6-5 and TRBJ1-5; TRBD1 matches 7 bases. CDR3 length: 16 amino acids. The germline CDR1 and CDR2 sequences are MNHEY and SVGAGI. V trimming: 0 bases; J trimming: 7 bases; junction bases outside the gene matches: 9. CDR3 region: CASSYSFPTGAQPQHF. CDR3 bases: TGTGCCAGCAGTTACTCGTTCCCTACAGGGGCGCAGCCCCAGCATTTT.

J is TRBJ1-5 and V is TRBV2, with a tentative D call TRBD1 (6 bases). CDR3 length equals 14 residues. V dropped 4 bases and J dropped 6 bases, with 13 bases sitting between them. Germline values: CDR1 SNHLY, CDR2 FYNNEI. For the CDR3, the DNA is TGTGCCAGCAGTGTAGCCTTAGGGGGTCAGCCCCAGCATTTT. It codes for CASSVALGGQPQHF.

CDR3 protein: CASSHRTGENTEAFF. The CDR3 DNA sequence: TGCGCCAGCAGCCACCGGACAGGGGAAAACACTGAAGCTTTCTTT. This chain connects TRBV5-1 to TRBJ1-1; 9 positions agree with TRBD1. CDR3 length: 15 amino acids. Germline V gene sequence: CDR1 SGHRS, CDR2 YFSETQ. Trimming at V came to 4 bases and at J to 2 bases, leaving 6 bases not matched to a gene.

The V call is TRBV5-6, the J call TRBJ1-1, with a tentative D call TRBD1 (5 bases). CDR3 length equals 14 residues. V was clipped by 4 bases and J by 2 bases, with 12 bases between them. Germline V gives CDR1 SGHDT, CDR2 YYEEEE. The CDR3 here is CASSPMTVNTEAFF. DNA for the CDR3: TGTGCCAGCAGCCCGATGACAGTAAACACTGAAGCTTTCTTT.

This chain joins TRBV12-5 and TRBJ2-1, with TRBD2 identical over 9 bases. This CDR3 region has 16 residues. Trimming cost V 1 base and J 8 bases; bases outside gene matches: 9. The V gene's germline CDR1 is LGHNT and CDR2 FRNRAP. CDR3 DNA: TGTGCTAGTGGTTTGGGGGCGGGAGGGCTCGGGCATGAGCAGTTCTTC. Translated: CASGLGAGGLGHEQFF.

This chain joins TRBV10-2 and TRBJ1-1; 10 bases align to TRBD1. Germline CDR1 WSHSY, CDR2 SAAADI. Trimming removed 6 bases from V and 0 bases from J; junction bases left unmatched: 7. There are 16 residues in the CDR3. CDR3 residues: CASRDRGATMNTEAFF. CDR3 DNA: TGCGCCAGCAGGGACAGGGGGGCGACCATGAACACTGAAGCTTTCTTT.

This rearrangement joins TRBV6-5 to TRBJ2-2; no firm D call. The V gene's germline CDR1 is MNHEY and CDR2 SVGAGI. V was cut by 4 bases and J by 7 bases, with 13 bases left in between. This CDR3 has 14 residues. The CDR3 DNA is TGTGCCAGCAGTTCTTTTAGTGTGATCGGGGAGCTGTTTTTT. It is translated as CASSSFSVIGELFF.

The V gene is TRBV12-5, the J gene TRBJ2-3; 7 nucleotides match TRBD2. Trimming took 5 bases from V and 3 from J; bases not matched to a gene: 5. Germline assignment: CDR1 LGHNT and CDR2 FRNRAP. CDR3 length: 14 amino acids. CDR3 loop: CASGTGLGTDTQYF. CDR3 DNA sequence: TGTGCTAGTGGTACTGGACTAGGGACAGATACGCAGTATTTT.

V and J are TRBV6-5 and TRBJ2-3; TRBD1 agrees at 8 bases. Trimming cost V 6 bases and J 11 bases; bases outside gene matches: 4. Germline-derived CDR1 and CDR2 are MNHEY and SVGAGI. This CDR3 has 11 residues. The CDR3 loop reads CASSGQGMQYF. CDR3 DNA sequence: TGTGCCAGCAGCGGACAGGGTATGCAGTATTTT.

This clone was picked up one time. This rearrangement joins TRBV9 to TRBJ2-7, with D possibly matching TRBD1 (6 bases). Per germline, CDR1 SGDLS and CDR2 YYNGEE. Trimming stripped 3 bases from V and 3 bases from J, with 16 bases between. The CDR3 spans 15 residues. This CDR3 reads CASSGRTDPHYEQYF. DNA for the CDR3: TGTGCCAGCAGCGGAAGGACAGATCCTCACTACGAGCAGTACTTC.